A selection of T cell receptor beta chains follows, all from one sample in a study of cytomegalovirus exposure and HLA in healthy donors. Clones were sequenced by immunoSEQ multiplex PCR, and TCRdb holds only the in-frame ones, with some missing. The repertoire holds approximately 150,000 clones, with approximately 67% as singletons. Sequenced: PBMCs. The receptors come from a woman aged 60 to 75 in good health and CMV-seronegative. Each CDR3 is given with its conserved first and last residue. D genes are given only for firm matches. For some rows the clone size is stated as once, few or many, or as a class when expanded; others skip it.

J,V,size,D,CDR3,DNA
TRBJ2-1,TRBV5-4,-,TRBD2,CASSQGLARNIEQFF,TGTGCCAGCAGCCAGGGACTAGCGCGGAACATTGAGCAGTTCTTC
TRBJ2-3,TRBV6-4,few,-,CASSGTTTDTQYF,TGTGCCAGCAGTGGGACTACCACAGATACGCAGTATTTT
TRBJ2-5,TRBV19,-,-,CASSGTLGVETQYF,TGTGCCAGTAGTGGGACACTGGGAGTGGAGACCCAGTACTTC
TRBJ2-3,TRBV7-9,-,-,CASNFLAGTPDTQYF,TGTGCCAGCAACTTCTTGGCGGGAACCCCAGATACGCAGTATTTT
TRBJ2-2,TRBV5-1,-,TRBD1,CARGQVDTGELFF,TGCGCCAGGGGACAGGTTGACACCGGGGAGCTGTTTTTT
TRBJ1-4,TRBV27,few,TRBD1,CASRTTGDLNEKLFF,TGTGCCAGCAGGACCACAGGGGACCTAAATGAAAAACTGTTTTTT
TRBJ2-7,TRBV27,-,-,CASSLQVSYEQYF,TGTGCCAGCAGTTTACAGGTCTCCTACGAGCAGTACTTC
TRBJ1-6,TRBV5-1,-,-,CASSPRPGDNSPLHF,TGCGCCAGCAGCCCTCGGCCAGGGGATAATTCACCCCTCCACTTT
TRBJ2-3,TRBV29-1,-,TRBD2,CSVILARPTDTQYF,TGCAGCGTCATACTAGCGAGACCTACAGATACGCAGTATTTT
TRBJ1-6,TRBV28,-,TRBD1,CASSPRTGDNSPLHF,TGTGCCAGCAGCCCCCGGACAGGCGATAATTCACCCCTCCACTTT
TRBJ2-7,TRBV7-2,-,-,CASSPWRGGYEQYF,TGTGCCAGCAGCCCGTGGAGGGGGGGCTACGAGCAGTACTTC
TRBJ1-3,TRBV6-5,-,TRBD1,CASSPRTGGEDTIYF,TGTGCCAGCAGTCCCAGGACAGGGGGCGAGGACACCATATATTTT
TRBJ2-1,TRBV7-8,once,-,CASSFTGAYNEQFF,TGTGCCAGCAGCTTCACAGGAGCTTACAATGAGCAGTTCTTC
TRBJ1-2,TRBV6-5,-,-,CASTGGGAQNGYTF,TGTGCCAGCACCGGGGGAGGGGCGCAAAATGGCTACACCTTC
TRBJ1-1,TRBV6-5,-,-,CASRPGSTNTEAFF,TGTGCCAGCCGCCCCGGGTCCACGAACACTGAAGCTTTCTTT
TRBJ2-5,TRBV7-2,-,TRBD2,CASSRRTSGSWETQYF,TGTGCCAGCAGCCGGAGGACTAGCGGGAGCTGGGAGACCCAGTACTTC
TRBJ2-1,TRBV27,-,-,CASSDGGPYNEQFF,TGTGCCAGCAGTGACGGGGGGCCCTACAATGAGCAGTTCTTC
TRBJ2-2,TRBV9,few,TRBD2,CASSPLGRGIGELFF,TGTGCCAGCAGCCCGCTAGGGAGGGGTATCGGGGAGCTGTTTTTT
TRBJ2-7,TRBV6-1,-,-,CASSPYGSSYEQYF,TGTGCCAGCAGTCCGTACGGGAGCTCCTACGAGCAGTACTTC
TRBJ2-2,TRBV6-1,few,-,CASKSRVNTGELFF,TGTGCCAGCAAGAGCAGGGTGAACACCGGGGAGCTGTTTTTT
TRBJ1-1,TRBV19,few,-,CASSEGGIGRTEAFF,TGTGCCAGTAGTGAAGGAGGGATAGGACGGACTGAAGCTTTCTTT
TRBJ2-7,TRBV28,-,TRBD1,CASSPGTVSYEQYF,TGTGCCAGCAGTCCAGGGACAGTCTCCTACGAGCAGTACTTC
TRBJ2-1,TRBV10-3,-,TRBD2,CAILAGGSSSYNEQFF,TGTGCCATATTAGCGGGGGGCAGTAGCTCCTACAATGAGCAGTTCTTC
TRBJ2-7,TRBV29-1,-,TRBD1,CSVGGQGSVEQYF,TGCAGCGTTGGCGGACAGGGATCAGTCGAGCAGTACTTC
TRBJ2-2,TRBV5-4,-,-,CASSPTLTEANTGELFF,TGTGCCAGCAGCCCCACCCTCACAGAAGCGAACACCGGGGAGCTGTTTTTT
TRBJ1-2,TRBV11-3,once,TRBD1,CASSPDRVDDGYTF,TGTGCCAGCAGCCCGGACAGGGTGGACGATGGCTACACCTTC
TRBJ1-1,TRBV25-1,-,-,CASSGITTSNTEAFF,TGTGCCAGCAGTGGGATTACGACATCGAACACTGAAGCTTTCTTT
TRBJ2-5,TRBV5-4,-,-,CASSLDGEETQYF,TGTGCCAGCAGCCTGGACGGAGAAGAGACCCAGTACTTC
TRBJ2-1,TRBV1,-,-,CTSSGPLASEQFF,TGCACCAGCAGCGGCCCCCTAGCCTCTGAGCAGTTCTTC
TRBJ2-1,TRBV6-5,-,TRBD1,CASRDTGASEQFF,TGTGCCAGCAGGGATACAGGGGCGAGTGAGCAGTTCTTC
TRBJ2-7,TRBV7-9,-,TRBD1,CASSLLAGTGGGEQYF,TGTGCCAGCAGCTTATTGGCCGGGACAGGGGGCGGGGAGCAGTACTTC
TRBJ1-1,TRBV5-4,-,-,CASSLRGVRGGTEAFF,TGTGCCAGCAGCTTGCGAGGTGTTAGGGGGGGCACTGAAGCTTTCTTT
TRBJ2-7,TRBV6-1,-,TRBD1,CASSEDRGYSYEQYF,TGTGCCAGCAGTGAGGACAGGGGCTATTCCTACGAGCAGTACTTC
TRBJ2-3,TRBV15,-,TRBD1,CATSRDTGSGGADTQYF,TGTGCCACCAGCAGAGATACCGGGTCAGGGGGCGCAGATACGCAGTATTTT
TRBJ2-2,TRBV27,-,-,CASSFNYGELFF,TGTGCCAGCAGTTTTAACTACGGGGAGCTGTTTTTT
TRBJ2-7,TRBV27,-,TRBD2,CASSLWLAGGPYEQYF,TGTGCCAGCAGTTTGTGGCTAGCGGGGGGTCCCTACGAGCAGTACTTC
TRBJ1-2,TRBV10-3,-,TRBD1,CAISDLAGGRYGYTF,TGTGCCATCAGTGACCTGGCAGGGGGCCGGTATGGCTACACCTTC
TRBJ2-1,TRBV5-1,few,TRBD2,CASSRGTSERSNEQFF,TGCGCCAGCAGCAGGGGGACTAGCGAGAGGAGCAATGAGCAGTTCTTC
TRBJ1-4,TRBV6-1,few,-,CASSDRPNEKLFF,TGTGCCAGCAGTGACAGGCCCAATGAAAAACTGTTTTTT
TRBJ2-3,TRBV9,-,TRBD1,CASTPRTGQPTDTQYF,TGTGCCAGCACCCCACGGACAGGACAGCCCACAGATACGCAGTATTTT
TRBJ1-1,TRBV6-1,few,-,CASRGDTEAFF,TGTGCCAGCAGGGGAGACACTGAAGCTTTCTTT
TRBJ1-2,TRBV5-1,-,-,CASSRGSNYGYTF,TGCGCCAGCAGCCGGGGAAGTAACTATGGCTACACCTTC
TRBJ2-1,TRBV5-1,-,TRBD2,CASSFPSGRAGNNEQFF,TGCGCCAGCAGCTTTCCTAGCGGGAGGGCCGGAAACAATGAGCAGTTCTTC
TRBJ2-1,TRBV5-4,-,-,CASSFGTYDNEQFF,TGTGCCAGCAGCTTCGGGACTTACGACAATGAGCAGTTCTTC
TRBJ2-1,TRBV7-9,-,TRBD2,CSSSLEGLAGPNEQFF,TGTTCCAGCAGCTTAGAAGGACTAGCGGGCCCCAATGAGCAGTTCTTC
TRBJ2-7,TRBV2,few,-,CASSRQKDYEQYF,TGTGCCAGCAGCCGACAGAAAGACTACGAGCAGTACTTC
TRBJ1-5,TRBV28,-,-,CASPSRSEDQPQHF,TGTGCCAGCCCAAGTAGGTCCGAGGATCAGCCCCAGCATTTT
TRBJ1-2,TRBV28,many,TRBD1,CASSWTGVGYTF,TGTGCCAGCAGCTGGACAGGGGTTGGCTACACCTTC
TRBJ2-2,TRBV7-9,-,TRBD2,CASSLALAGNTGELFF,TGTGCCAGCAGCTTAGCACTAGCGGGGAACACCGGGGAGCTGTTTTTT
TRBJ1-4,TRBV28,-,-,CASSSSSEGEKLFF,TGTGCCAGCAGCTCCTCTTCGGAGGGTGAAAAACTGTTTTTT
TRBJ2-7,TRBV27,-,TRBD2,CASSFSRGDYEQYF,TGTGCCAGCAGTTTTTCGCGGGGGGACTACGAGCAGTACTTC